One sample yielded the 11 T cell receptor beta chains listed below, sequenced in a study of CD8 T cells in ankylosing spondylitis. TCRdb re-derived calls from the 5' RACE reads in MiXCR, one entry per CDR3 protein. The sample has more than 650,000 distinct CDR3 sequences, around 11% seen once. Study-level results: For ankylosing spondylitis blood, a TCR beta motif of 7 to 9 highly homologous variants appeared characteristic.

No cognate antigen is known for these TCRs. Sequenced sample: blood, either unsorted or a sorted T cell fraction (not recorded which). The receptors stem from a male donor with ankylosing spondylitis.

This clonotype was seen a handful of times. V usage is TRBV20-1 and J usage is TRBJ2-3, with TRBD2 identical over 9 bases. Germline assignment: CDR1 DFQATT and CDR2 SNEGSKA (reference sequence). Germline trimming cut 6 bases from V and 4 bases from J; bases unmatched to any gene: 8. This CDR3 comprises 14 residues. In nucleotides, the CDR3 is TGCAGTGCCTCCGTAGCGGGAGCCTCAGATACGCAGTATTTT. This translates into CSASVAGASDTQYF.

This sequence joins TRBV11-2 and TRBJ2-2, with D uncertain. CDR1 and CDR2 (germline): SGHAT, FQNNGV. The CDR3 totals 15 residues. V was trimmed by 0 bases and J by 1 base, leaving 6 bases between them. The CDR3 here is CASSLDPWNTGELFF. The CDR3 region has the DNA TGTGCCAGCAGCTTAGATCCATGGAACACCGGGGAGCTGTTTTTT.

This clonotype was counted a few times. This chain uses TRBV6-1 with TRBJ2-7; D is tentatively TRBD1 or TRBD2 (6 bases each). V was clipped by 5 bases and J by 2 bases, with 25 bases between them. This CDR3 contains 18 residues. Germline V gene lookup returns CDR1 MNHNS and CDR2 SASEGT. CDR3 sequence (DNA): TGTGCCAGCAGTCAGAGGGGGGACCGCTTCTCCCCCACCTACGAGCAGTACTTC. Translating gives CASSQRGDRFSPTYEQYF.

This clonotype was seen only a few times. The CDR3 here is CASSFGPGNSGNTIYF. The CDR3 coding sequence is TGCGCCAGCAGCTTTGGGCCAGGGAATTCTGGAAACACCATATATTTT. The rearrangement joins TRBV5-1 to TRBJ1-3, with TRBD1 as a possible D gene (5 bases). Germline CDR1 is SGHRS and CDR2 is YFSETQ. The CDR3 is made up of 16 amino acids. The V end was cut by 2 bases, the J end by 1 base, with 13 bases between.

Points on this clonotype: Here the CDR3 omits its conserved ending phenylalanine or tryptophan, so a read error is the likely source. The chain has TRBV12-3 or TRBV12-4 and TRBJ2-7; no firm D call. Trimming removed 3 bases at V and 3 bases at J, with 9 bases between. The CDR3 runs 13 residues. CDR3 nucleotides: TGTGCCAGCAGTTTTAGGCCACGCTACGAGCAGTACCTC. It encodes CASSFRPRYEQYL.

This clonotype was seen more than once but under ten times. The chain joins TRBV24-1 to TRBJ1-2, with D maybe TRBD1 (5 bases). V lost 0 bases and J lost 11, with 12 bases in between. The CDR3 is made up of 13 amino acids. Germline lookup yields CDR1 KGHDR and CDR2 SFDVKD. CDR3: CATSDLRGAVYTF. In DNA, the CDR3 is TGTGCCACCAGTGATTTGAGAGGGGCAGTTTACACCTTC.

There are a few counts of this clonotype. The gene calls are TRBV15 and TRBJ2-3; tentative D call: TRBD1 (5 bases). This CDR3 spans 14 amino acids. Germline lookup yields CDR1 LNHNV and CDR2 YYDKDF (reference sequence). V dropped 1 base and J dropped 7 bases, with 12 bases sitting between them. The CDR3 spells CATSRARDLNTQYF. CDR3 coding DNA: TGTGCCACCAGCAGAGCCAGGGATTTGAATACGCAGTATTTT.

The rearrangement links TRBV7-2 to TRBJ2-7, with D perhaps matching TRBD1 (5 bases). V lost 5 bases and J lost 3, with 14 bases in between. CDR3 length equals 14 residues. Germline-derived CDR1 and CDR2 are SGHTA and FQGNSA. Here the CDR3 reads CASSASGWLYEQYF. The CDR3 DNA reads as TGTGCCAGCAGCGCATCAGGGTGGCTCTACGAGCAGTACTTC.

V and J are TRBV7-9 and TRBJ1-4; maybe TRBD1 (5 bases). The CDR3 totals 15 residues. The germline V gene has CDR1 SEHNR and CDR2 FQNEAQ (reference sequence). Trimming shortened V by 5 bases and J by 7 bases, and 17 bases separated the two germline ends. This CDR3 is CASSPPGPRGEKLFF. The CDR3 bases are TGTGCCAGCAGCCCACCGGGGCCGAGGGGTGAAAAACTGTTTTTT.

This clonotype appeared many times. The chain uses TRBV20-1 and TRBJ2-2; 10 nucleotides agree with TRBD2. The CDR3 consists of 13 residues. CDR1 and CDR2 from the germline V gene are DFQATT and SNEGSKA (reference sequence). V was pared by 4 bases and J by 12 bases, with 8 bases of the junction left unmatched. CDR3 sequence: CSAIPQREGKLFF. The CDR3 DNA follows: TGCAGTGCTATTCCTCAGCGGGAGGGCAAGCTGTTTTTT.

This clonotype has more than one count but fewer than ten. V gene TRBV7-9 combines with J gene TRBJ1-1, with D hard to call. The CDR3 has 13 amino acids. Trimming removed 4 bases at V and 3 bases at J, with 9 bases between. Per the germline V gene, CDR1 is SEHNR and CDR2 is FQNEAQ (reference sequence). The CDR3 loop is CASSSRSHTEAFF. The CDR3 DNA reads TGTGCCAGCAGCTCCCGGTCCCACACTGAAGCTTTCTTT.